What follows is one T cell receptor (beta chain) and its context. This clonotype has at least ten counts. The antigen it recognizes is unknown. Base qualities are missing; no much larger clone stands one base away. The data were taken from a study of response to subunit inactivated influenza vaccine (dated by TCRdb to the late 2010s). Notes on the research overall: The study used deep quantitative T cell receptor repertoire profiling to track responses to a trivalent subunit inactivated influenza vaccine.

Here is what the overall study found, with its caveats: It was suggested by the authors that each seasonal influenza vaccination may recruit only a limited number of new T cells.

CDR1 and CDR2 (SGHTA, FQGNSA) derive from the germline V gene. The junction carries 6 bases between V and J, which are trimmed by 5 bases and 7 bases respectively. The CDR3 covers 12 residues, taking in both the cysteine and the phenylalanine. This entry keeps only the CDR3 DNA: 36 bases, framed from base 1. Libraries were prepared through RT-PCR. Sequencing used an Illumina HiSeq 2500. TCRdb ran its own pipeline on the public reads, namely fastp trimming at Q25 and MiXCR clone calling, and kept in-frame beta chains. Under each unique CDR3 protein, matching rows form one entry showing the most common genes and DNA. The table for this sample lists about 520,000 distinct CDR3 sequences; approximately 6.9% of them were counted only once. Around 14% of the sample goes to the ten largest clones.

The rearrangement joined TRBV7-2 to TRBJ1-6, with the D gene uncertain. This clonotype was sampled from a man aged 50 to 69 who received an inactivated influenza vaccine. Donor details come from another sample of the same person, matched by shared clones. Sample: PBMCs from blood, taken 23 months after vaccination. The encoded CDR3 is CASSTGNSPLHF. The nucleotides are TGTGCCAGCAGCACGGGGAATTCACCCCTCCACTTT.